Each of the 23 T cell receptor beta chains below was sequenced from the same sample in a study of blood T cells in healthy people across ages. Together with a sample-barcoded 5' primer, a J-beta primer mix was included in a second PCR lasting about 6 to 11 cycles. TCRdb re-analysed the 5' RACE reads in MiXCR, keeping a single row per CDR3 protein. The sample lists some 900,000 distinct CDR3 sequences, around 46% occurring once. The sequenced material came from blood. All receptors come from a young man in good health.

This clonotype has just a few counts. The chain combines TRBV20-1 with TRBJ1-5, with TRBD1 identical over 10 bases. From germline, CDR1 is DFQATT and CDR2 SNEGSKA (reference sequence). This CDR3 comprises 14 residues. With 6 bases clipped from V and 6 bases from J, the junction kept 8 bases outside the gene matches. The CDR3 loop reads CSARDRGESQPQHF. CDR3 coding DNA: TGCAGTGCCCGGGACAGGGGAGAGAGTCAGCCCCAGCATTTT.

This clonotype was seen a handful of times. The chain has TRBV3-1 and TRBJ2-4; tentatively, D is TRBD1 (7 bases). The ends were cut back, 4 bases at V and 4 bases at J, with 17 bases in the middle. The CDR3 consists of 16 residues. Per the germline V gene, CDR1 is LGHDT and CDR2 is YNNKEL (reference sequence). CDR3 coding DNA: TGTGCCAGCAGCCCGGGGGACAGAGAAAAGAAAAACATTCAGTACTTC. Translating it yields CASSPGDREKKNIQYF.

This clonotype was observed once. The gene calls are TRBV20-1 and TRBJ2-7; 11 bases are shared with TRBD2. The DNA matches TRBJ2-5 better at its end, which makes the J call doubtful. This CDR3 has 15 residues. In germline, CDR1 is DFQATT, CDR2 SNEGSKA (reference sequence). CDR3 residues: CSATRASGGPETQYF. In DNA form, the CDR3 reads TGCAGTGCTACCCGGGCTAGCGGGGGGCCAGAGACCCAGTACTTC.

The chain recombines TRBV20-1 with TRBJ1-3; D gene ambiguous. The CDR3 spans 13 residues. Trimming took 7 bases from V and 3 from J, leaving 13 bases between them. Germline V gene data show CDR1 as DFQATT and CDR2 as SNEGSKA (reference sequence). The CDR3, as DNA: TGCAGTGTTACCGGAGGAGGTGGAAACACCATATATTTT. As protein: CSVTGGGGNTIYF.

The chain joins TRBV12-3 or TRBV12-4 to TRBJ1-2; no definite D call. Trimming shortened V by 1 base and J by 8 bases, and 14 bases separated the two germline ends. The CDR3 totals 14 residues. The CDR3: CASSLDAGPWGYTF. The CDR3 DNA reads TGTGCCAGCAGTTTAGACGCCGGGCCTTGGGGCTACACCTTC.

The chain employs TRBV5-5 and TRBJ2-1, with 9 bases that match TRBD1. CDR3 length: 15 amino acids. Germline loops: CDR1 SGHKS, CDR2 YYEKEE (reference sequence). Unmatched junction bases numbered 12, after V lost 7 bases and J lost 7 bases. The CDR3 DNA reads as TGTGCCAGCGGTACAGGGGGCGCGCCCAAGAATGAGCAGTTCTTC. This gives the protein CASGTGGAPKNEQFF.

This clonotype was observed a handful of times. The CDR3 loop reads CASSQATGAEKLFF. The CDR3, as DNA: TGTGCCAGCAGCCAAGCCACCGGGGCCGAAAAACTGTTTTTT. This sequence joins TRBV3-1 and TRBJ1-4; maybe TRBD1 (5 bases). Germline V lookup: CDR1 LGHDT, CDR2 YNNKEL (reference sequence). Deletions cut 1 base from V and 8 bases from J, with 11 bases between. The CDR3 covers 14 residues.

This chain uses TRBV6-5 with TRBJ2-7; D possibly corresponds to TRBD1 (6 bases). Germline CDR1 and CDR2: MNHEY and SVGAGI. V was shortened by 6 bases and J by 3 bases, with 18 bases between the two germline ends. The CDR3 consists of 15 residues. This CDR3 is CASSRTGLSVYEQYF. CDR3 sequence (DNA): TGTGCCAGCAGCCGCACAGGGTTGTCGGTCTACGAGCAGTACTTC.

V gene TRBV12-3 or TRBV12-4 combines with J gene TRBJ2-1; 7 bases fit TRBD2. The CDR3 is 15 amino acids. With 1 base clipped from V and 7 bases from J, the junction kept 7 bases outside the gene matches. The CDR3 region has the DNA TGTGCCAGCAGTTTAGGGCTAGCGGATCGAAATGAGCAGTTCTTC. Translating it yields CASSLGLADRNEQFF.

V gene TRBV12-3 or TRBV12-4 combines with J gene TRBJ1-1; D not resolved. Trimming cost V 5 bases and J 0 bases, with 10 bases left between them. The CDR3 runs to 14 residues. CDR3 in DNA: TGTGCCAGCAGTCCCCGACGGATGAACACTGAAGCTTTCTTT. This sequence encodes CASSPRRMNTEAFF.

V is TRBV11-2 and J is TRBJ2-2, with 7 nucleotides matching TRBD2. J was trimmed by 7 bases and V by 0 bases; bases with no gene match: 8. This CDR3 region has 16 residues. The germline V gene encodes CDR1 SGHAT and CDR2 FQNNGV. CDR3 nucleotides: TGTGCCAGCAGCTTAGATTTCGTGGCTAGCGGCGGGGAGCTGTTTTTT. Encoded protein: CASSLDFVASGGELFF.

The chain employs TRBV28 and TRBJ2-7; 9 nucleotides align to TRBD1. The CDR3 contains 16 residues. Looked up from germline, CDR1 is MDHEN and CDR2 is SYDVKM. The J segment lost 0 bases and the V segment lost 4 bases, leaving 7 bases of the junction unmatched. The CDR3 is CASSSLMGQGSYEQYF. The CDR3 DNA sequence: TGTGCCAGCAGTTCCCTCATGGGACAGGGCTCCTACGAGCAGTACTTC.

The chain employs TRBV10-3 and TRBJ2-3; 7 positions match TRBD1. V trimming: 6 bases; J trimming: 2 bases; junction bases outside the gene matches: 5. The germline CDR1 and CDR2 sequences are ENHRY and SYGVKD. This CDR3 is 14 amino acids long. The CDR3 nucleotides read TGTGCCATCAGCCCCGGGACAGTCACAGATACGCAGTATTTT. It specifies CAISPGTVTDTQYF.

The J gene is TRBJ1-1, the V gene TRBV28; 9 positions agree with TRBD1. Germline trimming cut 2 bases from V and 5 bases from J; bases unmatched to any gene: 6. The germline V gene encodes CDR1 MDHEN and CDR2 SYDVKM. The CDR3 loop spans 15 amino acids. The CDR3 sequence: CASSLAGTGRTEAFF. DNA for the CDR3: TGTGCCAGCAGTTTAGCCGGGACAGGGAGAACTGAAGCTTTCTTT.

This clonotype was recorded a few times. V is TRBV4-1 and J is TRBJ1-5; no definite D call. V lost 0 bases to trimming and J lost 1 base, with 13 bases between them. CDR1 and CDR2 from the germline V gene are MGHRA and YSYEKL. The CDR3 is made up of 17 amino acids. CDR3 in DNA: TGCGCCAGCAGCCAAGAGGTACAATTAGGCAGCAATCAGCCCCAGCATTTT. Protein: CASSQEVQLGSNQPQHF.

This clonotype was seen once. Since a much larger clone is just one base distant, this may be a read error. This sequence joins TRBV29-1 and TRBJ1-6; a possible D gene is TRBD1 (6 bases). Per the germline V gene, CDR1 is SQVTM and CDR2 is ANQGSEA. The CDR3 loop spans 16 amino acids. V was pared by 7 bases and J by 0 bases, with 16 bases between. CDR3 DNA sequence: TGCAGCGCCCCGAGGGGGTCCAGCTCCTATAATTCACCCCTCCACTTT. Protein product: CSAPRGSSSYNSPLHF.

This chain joins TRBV18 and TRBJ1-1; the D gene is possibly TRBD1 (6 bases). There are 16 residues in the CDR3. Trimming pared 0 bases from V and 1 base from J, leaving 12 bases between. CDR1 and CDR2 from the germline V gene are KGHSH and LQKENI. The CDR3 sequence is CASSPPGRGANTEAFF. Here the CDR3 DNA reads TGTGCCAGCTCACCACCGGGCCGGGGGGCGAACACTGAAGCTTTCTTT.

This clonotype has at least ten counts. The J gene is TRBJ1-1, the V gene TRBV7-2; the match to TRBD1 covers 7 bases. This CDR3 contains 13 residues. Unmatched junction bases numbered 4, after V lost 5 bases and J lost 4 bases. Germline V gives CDR1 SGHTA, CDR2 FQGNSA. CDR3 in DNA: TGTGCCAGCAGCCAGAACAGGGGCACTGAAGCTTTCTTT. Its translation: CASSQNRGTEAFF.

This chain uses TRBV15 with TRBJ1-5; D uncertain. The CDR3 extends over 15 amino acids. Germline V lookup: CDR1 LNHNV, CDR2 YYDKDF (reference sequence). The V end lost 0 bases, the J end lost 4 bases, and 10 bases lay between the germline ends. The CDR3 sequence is CATSRDKAGNQPQHF. CDR3 DNA sequence: TGTGCCACCAGCAGAGATAAGGCAGGAAATCAGCCCCAGCATTTT.

This clonotype was detected a few times. The gene calls are TRBV24-1 and TRBJ2-5; D gene unclear. Per germline, CDR1 KGHDR and CDR2 SFDVKD. This CDR3 has 14 amino acids. The V and J ends lost 0 bases and 0 bases respectively, with 4 bases between them. As DNA, the CDR3 is TGTGCCACCAGTGATTTGGGTAACCAAGAGACCCAGTACTTC. Protein sequence: CATSDLGNQETQYF.

The sample holds one count of this clonotype. A much larger clone lies a single base off, so this may be a read error. The chain is built from TRBV12-3 or TRBV12-4 and TRBJ1-2; D remains unclear. This CDR3 region has 12 residues. Trimming pared 6 bases from V and 8 bases from J, leaving 13 bases between. The CDR3 sequence is CASRGLILGYTF. The CDR3 bases are TGTGCCAGCAGAGGGCTTATCCTGGGCTACACCTTC.

This clonotype was observed a few times. This chain links TRBV7-2 with TRBJ2-1; D is uncertain. Judging by the DNA end, TRBJ2-7 fits better; the J call may be wrong. The germline V gene encodes CDR1 SGHTA and CDR2 FQGNSA. The CDR3 consists of 13 residues. CDR3 in DNA: TGTGCCAGCAGCCCACCAAGATACAATGAGCAGTACTTC. Its translation is CASSPPRYNEQYF.

This clonotype was recorded a few times. This rearrangement joins TRBV7-2 to TRBJ2-1, with D perhaps TRBD1 or TRBD2 (5 bases each). This CDR3 is 12 amino acids long. V gave up 2 bases and J gave up 10 bases, with 9 bases separating them. Per the germline V gene, CDR1 is SGHTA and CDR2 is FQGNSA. The CDR3 region is CASSLMGREQFF. Here the CDR3 DNA reads TGTGCCAGCAGCTTAATGGGACGCGAGCAGTTCTTC.